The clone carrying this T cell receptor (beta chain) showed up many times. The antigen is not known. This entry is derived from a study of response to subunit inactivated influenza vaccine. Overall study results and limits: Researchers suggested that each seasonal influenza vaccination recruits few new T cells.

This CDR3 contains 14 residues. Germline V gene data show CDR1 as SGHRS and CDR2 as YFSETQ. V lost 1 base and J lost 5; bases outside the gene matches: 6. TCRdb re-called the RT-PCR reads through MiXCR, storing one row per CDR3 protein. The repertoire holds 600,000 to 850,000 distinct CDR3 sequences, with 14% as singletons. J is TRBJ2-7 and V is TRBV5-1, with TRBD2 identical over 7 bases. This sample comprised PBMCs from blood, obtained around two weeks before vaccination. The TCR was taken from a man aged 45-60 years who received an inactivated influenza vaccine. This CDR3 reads CASSLTGRRNEQYF. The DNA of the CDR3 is TGCGCCAGCAGCTTGACCGGGAGGCGGAACGAGCAGTACTTC.